This T cell receptor beta chain was identified in a study of response to subunit inactivated influenza vaccine. Study findings and constraints: Authors suggested few new T cells are recruited by each seasonal influenza vaccination.

A single record per CDR3 protein comes from TCRdb applying MiXCR to the RT-PCR reads. The data contain 650,000 to 700,000 distinct CDR3 sequences, approximately 14% of them singletons. CDR1 and CDR2 from the germline V gene are MGHDK and SYGVNS. V shed 6 bases and J 3 bases; nucleotides not matched to a gene: 5. CDR3 size: 13 residues. This clonotype was seen many times. The target antigen is unknown. This receptor was taken from a middle-aged man who received an inactivated influenza vaccine. Here the sequenced sample was PBMCs from blood, taken about 13 days after vaccination. The V and J genes are TRBV25-1 and TRBJ2-7; 7 bases match TRBD2. This CDR3 reads CASRSGGSYEQYF. CDR3 nucleotide sequence: TGTGCCAGCAGGTCCGGGGGGAGCTACGAGCAGTACTTC.